This T cell receptor (beta chain) was sequenced for a study of T cells expressing NK-cell markers. Using the 5' RACE reads, TCRdb records one entry per CDR3 protein without DNA. Its table records about half a million distinct CDR3 sequences. CDR1 is DFQATT and CDR2 is SNEGSKA in the germline V gene (reference sequence). This CDR3 has 11 amino acids. The TCR sequence derives from a woman aged 50 to 60 in good health. The chain uses TRBV20-1 and TRBJ1-2. Sequenced sample: blood T cells: a sorted CD56 or NKG2C T cell subset, CD4+ or CD8+ T cells, or bulk PBMC T cells (not recorded which). CDR3 region: CSASQQNGYTF.